Listed below are T cell receptor beta chains from one sample, sequenced in a study of shared T cell receptors in the human thymus. TCRdb's copy holds only in-frame clones and misses some; the assay was immunoSEQ multiplex PCR. The sample yields 600,000 to 900,000 clones, 80% to 90% seen once. The sample was also reused in another study, on human thymus T cells.

Sequencing was done on a sample of thymocytes. The receptors stem from a girl under three years old with a congenital heart defect. Both conserved end residues are part of each CDR3. The order of the fields is clone size, V gene, J gene, D gene, CDR3 protein, CDR3 DNA. D genes are given only for firm matches. Clone size, where shown, is once, few, many, or a class for clones that have expanded.

>few|TRBV27|TRBJ1-1|TRBD1
CASKGAGTGEAFF
TGTGCCAGCAAAGGGGCTGGGACAGGGGAAGCTTTCTTT
>NA|TRBV2|TRBJ1-2|NA
CASSKTEDYGYTF
TGTGCCAGCAGCAAGACAGAGGACTATGGCTACACCTTC
>once|TRBV6-5|TRBJ2-7|NA
CASRYLGHRAYEQYF
TGTGCCAGCAGGTACCTCGGACACCGAGCTTACGAGCAGTACTTC
>once|TRBV5-4|TRBJ1-6|NA
CASSLGQASPLHF
TGTGCCAGCAGCTTGGGACAGGCTTCACCCCTCCACTTT
>NA|TRBV6-6|TRBJ1-3|NA
CASYSPGSGNTIYF
TGTGCCAGCTATAGCCCGGGTTCGGGAAACACCATATATTTT
>NA|TRBV19|TRBJ1-2|TRBD1
CASRDRGRGGYTF
TGTGCCAGTCGGGACAGGGGGCGAGGTGGCTACACCTTC
>NA|TRBV18|TRBJ1-1|NA
CASSPGENTEAFF
TGTGCCAGCTCACCCGGGGAGAACACTGAAGCTTTCTTT
>once|TRBV4-1|TRBJ1-1|TRBD1
CASSQDGPGQGNLRFRTEAFF
TGCGCCAGCAGCCAAGATGGGCCGGGACAGGGAAATTTGAGGTTCAGGACTGAAGCTTTCTTT
>NA|TRBV4-2|TRBJ2-1|TRBD2
CASSHVTSGQYNEQFF
TGTGCCAGCAGCCATGTAACTAGCGGTCAGTACAATGAGCAGTTCTTC
>once|TRBV27|TRBJ1-2|NA
CASRRGTNYGYTF
TGTGCCAGCAGGCGGGGGACTAACTATGGCTACACCTTC
>NA|TRBV10-3|TRBJ2-3|TRBD2
CAISESKASGDTDTQYF
TGTGCCATCAGTGAGTCGAAGGCTAGCGGGGACACAGATACGCAGTATTTT
>NA|TRBV5-6|TRBJ1-2|NA
CASSWGRGPYGYTF
TGTGCCAGCAGCTGGGGGAGGGGCCCCTATGGCTACACCTTC
>few|TRBV28|TRBJ1-5|NA
CASSFFPRPTFQPQHF
TGTGCCAGCAGTTTTTTTCCTCGCCCCACATTTCAGCCCCAGCATTTT
>NA|TRBV5-6|TRBJ1-1|TRBD1
CASSLAGTGAMNTEAFF
TGTGCCAGCAGCTTGGCCGGGACAGGGGCCATGAACACTGAAGCTTTCTTT
>NA|TRBV5-6|TRBJ2-1|NA
CASSLGFEQGGNEQFF
TGTGCCAGCAGCTTGGGGTTCGAACAGGGTGGCAATGAGCAGTTCTTC
>NA|TRBV28|TRBJ2-3|NA
CASTLRRGRTDTQYF
TGTGCCAGCACCCTCAGGCGTGGTAGGACAGATACGCAGTATTTT
>once|TRBV28|TRBJ1-1|TRBD1
CASDLTGGIGVTEAFF
TGTGCCAGCGACCTGACAGGGGGCATTGGGGTTACTGAAGCTTTCTTT
>NA|TRBV5-5|TRBJ1-1|NA
CASSIRQAPTEAFF
TGTGCCAGCAGCATCCGACAGGCCCCCACTGAAGCTTTCTTT
>NA|TRBV6-1|TRBJ1-2|NA
CASSEGSYGYTF
TGTGCCAGCAGCGAGGGTTCCTATGGCTACACCTTC
>NA|TRBV13|TRBJ2-5|TRBD2
CASSLGLRLAGFKETQYF
TGTGCCAGCAGCTTAGGCTTAAGACTAGCGGGGTTCAAAGAGACCCAGTACTTC
>NA|TRBV5-1|TRBJ1-1|NA
CASSLEVGGAEHTEAFF
TGCGCCAGCAGCTTGGAAGTCGGGGGGGCTGAGCACACTGAAGCTTTCTTT
>NA|TRBV28|TRBJ2-7|TRBD2
CASSLSGTSGAYEQYF
TGTGCCAGCAGTCTGAGTGGGACTAGCGGGGCCTACGAGCAGTACTTC
>NA|TRBV2|TRBJ1-3|TRBD1
CASSAPGTGSGNTIYF
TGTGCCAGCAGTGCTCCGGGGACAGGGAGTGGAAACACCATATATTTT
>NA|TRBV4-1|TRBJ2-3|NA
CASSQDGKETFVKDTQYF
TGCGCCAGCAGCCAAGATGGAAAGGAGACGTTTGTTAAGGATACGCAGTATTTT
>NA|TRBV27|TRBJ1-5|NA
CASSLSGGAVNQPQHF
TGTGCCAGCAGTTTATCTGGCGGGGCAGTCAATCAGCCCCAGCATTTT
>NA|TRBV14|TRBJ2-3|TRBD2
CASSQPRQGLARDTQYF
TGTGCCAGCAGCCAGCCGCGCCAAGGACTAGCTAGAGATACGCAGTATTTT
>NA|TRBV16|TRBJ1-4|NA
CASSQSWASEKLFF
TGTGCCAGCAGCCAATCTTGGGCGTCTGAAAAACTGTTTTTT
>NA|TRBV11-3|TRBJ2-7|NA
CASSSGDTAPYEQYF
TGTGCCAGCAGCTCTGGGGACACAGCACCCTACGAGCAGTACTTC
>NA|TRBV6-4|TRBJ2-3|TRBD2
CASRVSGVYTDTQYF
TGTGCCAGCAGGGTTAGCGGGGTGTACACAGATACGCAGTATTTT
>NA|TRBV20-1|TRBJ2-1|NA
CSARTGEQFF
TGCAGTGCTAGAACTGGTGAGCAGTTCTTC
>few|TRBV6-5|TRBJ1-4|NA
CASSFDHETDNEKLFF
TGTGCCAGCAGTTTTGACCACGAGACAGATAATGAAAAACTGTTTTTT
>NA|TRBV19|TRBJ1-1|NA
CASTAWGQNTEAFF
TGTGCCAGTACCGCCTGGGGACAGAACACTGAAGCTTTCTTT
>once|TRBV6-5|TRBJ2-7|TRBD1
CASSYAQGASYEQYF
TGTGCCAGCAGTTACGCGCAGGGGGCGAGTTACGAGCAGTACTTC
>NA|TRBV6-5|TRBJ1-3|TRBD1
CASSSEGTVSGNTIYF
TGTGCCAGCAGTTCTGAGGGGACAGTGTCTGGAAACACCATATATTTT
>NA|TRBV5-6|TRBJ1-3|TRBD1
CASSFGRGSGNTIYF
TGTGCCAGCAGCTTCGGCAGGGGGTCTGGAAACACCATATATTTT
>NA|TRBV6-5|TRBJ1-1|NA
CASKRGGNTEAFF
TGTGCCAGCAAAAGGGGTGGGAACACTGAAGCTTTCTTT
>few|TRBV15|TRBJ2-5|TRBD2
CATSRADIAGPLWETQYF
TGTGCCACCAGCAGAGCCGACATAGCGGGGCCTTTATGGGAGACCCAGTACTTC
>NA|TRBV7-7|TRBJ1-4|TRBD1
CASSTTSPGQESEKLFF
TGTGCTAGCAGCACCACATCCCCGGGACAGGAGAGTGAAAAACTGTTTTTT
>NA|TRBV25-1|TRBJ1-1|TRBD1
CASSEGRGTGYTEAFF
TGTGCCAGCAGTGAAGGTCGTGGGACAGGGTACACTGAAGCTTTCTTT
>NA|TRBV27|TRBJ1-6|NA
CASSSLTNSPLHF
TGTGCCAGCAGTTCACTAACTAATTCACCCCTCCACTTT
>once|TRBV2|TRBJ2-3|NA
CASSAARQRQTDLCTDTQYF
TGTGCCAGCAGCGCCGCCCGGCAAAGACAAACAGACCTCTGCACAGATACGCAGTATTTT
>NA|TRBV18|TRBJ1-2|TRBD1
CASSPGRDRGRKLPNYGYTF
TGTGCCAGCTCACCGGGTAGAGACAGGGGGCGCAAATTACCAAACTATGGCTACACCTTC
>NA|TRBV28|TRBJ2-7|TRBD1
CASSHFRDSETYEQYF
TGTGCCAGCAGCCACTTCCGGGACAGCGAAACCTACGAGCAGTACTTC
>NA|TRBV29-1|TRBJ2-1|NA
CSVARWLGISGWHEQFF
TGCAGCGTGGCGCGTTGGCTCGGGATCTCGGGGTGGCATGAGCAGTTCTTC
>NA|TRBV5-1|TRBJ1-1|NA
CASQCRENTEAFF
TGCGCCAGCCAATGCAGGGAGAACACTGAAGCTTTCTTT
>few|TRBV6-5|TRBJ1-2|NA
CASKGLNYGYTF
TGTGCCAGCAAGGGACTAAACTATGGCTACACCTTC
>NA|TRBV19|TRBJ1-2|NA
CASTGLYHSYGYTF
TGTGCCAGTACGGGATTATACCATAGCTATGGCTACACCTTC
>once|TRBV30|TRBJ1-1|NA
CAWSRRSTSQEAMNTEAFF
TGTGCCTGGAGCCGTCGTTCGACTAGTCAAGAGGCTATGAACACTGAAGCTTTCTTT
>NA|TRBV5-4|TRBJ1-1|NA
CASSCRGGTEAFF
TGTGCCAGCAGTTGCAGGGGTGGCACTGAAGCTTTCTTT
>NA|TRBV6-5|TRBJ2-5|TRBD1
CASSSRDRVSETQYF
TGTGCCAGCAGTTCCCGGGACAGGGTGTCGGAGACCCAGTACTTC
>NA|TRBV5-1|TRBJ2-3|TRBD2
CASSSETKNGTSGTLATSTDTQYF
TGCGCCAGCAGCTCAGAAACCAAAAACGGGACTAGCGGAACACTCGCGACTAGCACAGATACGCAGTATTTT
>NA|TRBV29-1|TRBJ2-5|NA
CSVGGIIKQGLQETQYF
TGCAGCGTTGGCGGAATAATCAAACAGGGCCTCCAAGAGACCCAGTACTTC
>NA|TRBV7-2|TRBJ2-7|TRBD2
CASSSGLAPYEQYF
TGTGCCAGCAGCTCAGGACTAGCGCCCTACGAGCAGTACTTC